One and the same sample provided the 9 T cell receptor beta chains below, sequenced in a study of shared clonotypes between healthy human individuals (TCRdb year 2020). The protocol used for the library was the immunoSEQ multiplex PCR assay. This is the immuneACCESS table as TCRdb keeps it, with only in-frame sequences that have V and J called. A part of the clones is gone; compared with another copy, unresolved V genes explain less than half, and the rest is unexplained. The sample table lists nearly 600,000 clones, less than 97% of them with a count of one. The top ten clonotypes cover around 0.11% of the sample. CD8 naive samples were CD45RO-negative cells positively selected for CCR7, giving a CD45RA+CCR7+ population that excluded TemRA cells. Specimen: naive CD8+ T cells sorted from blood. The sample's cell subset or site label, decoded: CD45RA+CCR7+. These receptors all come from a woman aged 30 to 39 in good health.

V gene TRBV5-1 combines with J gene TRBJ2-2, with D perhaps matching TRBD2 (6 bases). This CDR3 spans 15 amino acids. Germline V gives CDR1 SGHRS, CDR2 YFSETQ. V lost 3 bases to trimming and J lost 5 bases, with 14 bases between them. CDR3 sequence: CASSSGDWLTGELFF. CDR3 DNA sequence: TGCGCCAGCAGCTCTGGGGACTGGCTAACCGGGGAGCTGTTTTTT. The complete variable domain, with remaining parts taken from reference TRBV5-1 and TRBJ2-2, reads KAGVTQTPRYLIKTRGQQVTLSCSPISGHRSVSWYQQTPGQGLQFLFEYFSETQRNKGNFPGRFSGRQFSNSRSEMNVSTLELGDSALYLCASSSGDWLTGELFFGEGSRLTVL.

This chain connects TRBV14 to TRBJ2-6; D possibly uses TRBD1 or TRBD2 (5 bases each). In germline, CDR1 is SGHDN, CDR2 FVKESK. The CDR3 covers 15 residues. V lost 4 bases, J lost 1 base, and 8 bases lay in between. The CDR3 DNA sequence: TGTGCCAGCAGCCCCGGGACGTCTGGGGCCAACGTCCTGACTTTC. It encodes CASSPGTSGANVLTF.

The J gene is TRBJ1-4, the V gene TRBV28, with D hard to call. V dropped 6 bases and J dropped 3 bases, with 11 bases sitting between them. CDR1 is MDHEN, CDR2 SYDVKM, per germline. This CDR3 contains 14 residues. The CDR3 here is CASRDLVANEKLFF. DNA for the CDR3: TGTGCCAGCAGGGACTTAGTGGCTAATGAAAAACTGTTTTTT.

This clone was seen just once. The chain recombines TRBV5-4 with TRBJ1-5, with D perhaps TRBD1 (6 bases). Germline V gene data show CDR1 as SGHNT and CDR2 as YYREEE (reference sequence). This CDR3 is built from 14 residues. The V gene lost 0 bases and the J gene lost 6 bases, with 10 bases spanning the gap. In nucleotides, the CDR3 is TGTGCCAGCAGCTTGGCAGGGGAGGGTCAGCCCCAGCATTTT. Translation gives CASSLAGEGQPQHF.

The chain employs TRBV4-1 and TRBJ2-7, with 7 bases fitting TRBD1. CDR1 is MGHRA, CDR2 YSYEKL, per germline. The V segment lost 4 bases and the J segment 2 bases; nucleotides outside the gene matches: 11. The CDR3 has 16 residues. The CDR3 bases are TGCGCCAGCAGCCCGGAACAGGGGTCGGCGGCCTACGAGCAGTACTTC. Protein sequence: CASSPEQGSAAYEQYF.

The chain carries TRBV27 and TRBJ1-5; perhaps TRBD1 as D (5 bases). V was shortened by 3 bases and J by 2 bases, with 11 bases between the two germline ends. In germline, CDR1 is MNHEY, CDR2 SMNVEV (reference sequence). The CDR3 is made up of 15 amino acids. The CDR3 spells CASSFTGGGNQPQHF. Written as DNA, the CDR3 is TGTGCCAGCAGTTTTACAGGTGGCGGCAATCAGCCCCAGCATTTT.

The genes are TRBV28 and TRBJ1-5, with TRBD1 as a possible D gene (6 bases). The germline V gene encodes CDR1 MDHEN and CDR2 SYDVKM. Trimming left V 7 bases short and J 2 bases short, with 9 bases between. This CDR3 has 13 amino acids. As DNA, the CDR3 is TGTGCCAGCAACGGACAGCGCAATCAGCCCCAGCATTTT. Translating gives CASNGQRNQPQHF.

The rearrangement uses TRBV4-1 and TRBJ2-5, with a weak D call TRBD2 (5 bases). The last part of the DNA fits TRBJ2-7 better; the J call may be wrong. The CDR3 runs 16 residues. Germline CDR1 reads MGHRA; CDR2 reads YSYEKL. The CDR3 here is CASSQDSRTEVYEQYF. CDR3 DNA sequence: TGCGCCAGCAGCCAAGATTCCCGGACTGAGGTCTACGAGCAGTACTTC.

J is TRBJ2-4 and V is TRBV28; D is perhaps TRBD2 (5 bases). In germline, CDR1 is MDHEN, CDR2 SYDVKM. Trimming left V 2 bases short and J 5 bases short, with 10 bases between. This CDR3 contains 14 residues. The CDR3 here is CASSLTRRENIQYF. CDR3 DNA sequence: TGTGCCAGCAGTTTAACTCGGCGGGAAAACATTCAGTACTTC.